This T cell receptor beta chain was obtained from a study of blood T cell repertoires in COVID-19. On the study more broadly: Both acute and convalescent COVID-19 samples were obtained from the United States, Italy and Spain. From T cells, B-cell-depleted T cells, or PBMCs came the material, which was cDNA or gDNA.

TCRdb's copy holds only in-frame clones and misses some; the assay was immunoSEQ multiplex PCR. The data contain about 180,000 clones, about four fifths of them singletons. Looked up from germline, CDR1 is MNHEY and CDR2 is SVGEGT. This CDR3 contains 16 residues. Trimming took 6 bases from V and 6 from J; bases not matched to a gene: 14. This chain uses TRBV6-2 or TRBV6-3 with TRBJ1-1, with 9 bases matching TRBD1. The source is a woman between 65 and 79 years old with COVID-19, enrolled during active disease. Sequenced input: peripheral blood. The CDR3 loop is CASSPLVGTGISEAFF. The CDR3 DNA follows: TGTGCCAGCAGCCCCCTGGTGGGGACAGGGATCTCTGAAGCTTTCTTT.